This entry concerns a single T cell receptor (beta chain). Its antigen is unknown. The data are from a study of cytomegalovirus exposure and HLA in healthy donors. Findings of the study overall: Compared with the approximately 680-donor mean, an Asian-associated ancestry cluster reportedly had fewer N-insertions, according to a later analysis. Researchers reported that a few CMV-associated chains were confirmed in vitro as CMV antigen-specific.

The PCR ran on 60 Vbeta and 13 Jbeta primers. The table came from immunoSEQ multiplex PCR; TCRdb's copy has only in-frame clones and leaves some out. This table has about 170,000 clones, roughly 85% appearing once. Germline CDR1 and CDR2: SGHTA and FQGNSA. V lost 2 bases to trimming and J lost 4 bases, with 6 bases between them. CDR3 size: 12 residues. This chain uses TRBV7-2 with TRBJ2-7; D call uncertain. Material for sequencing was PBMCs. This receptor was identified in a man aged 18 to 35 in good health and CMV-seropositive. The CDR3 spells CASSLSLYEQYF. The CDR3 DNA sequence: TGTGCCAGCAGCTTATCGTTGTACGAGCAGTACTTC.